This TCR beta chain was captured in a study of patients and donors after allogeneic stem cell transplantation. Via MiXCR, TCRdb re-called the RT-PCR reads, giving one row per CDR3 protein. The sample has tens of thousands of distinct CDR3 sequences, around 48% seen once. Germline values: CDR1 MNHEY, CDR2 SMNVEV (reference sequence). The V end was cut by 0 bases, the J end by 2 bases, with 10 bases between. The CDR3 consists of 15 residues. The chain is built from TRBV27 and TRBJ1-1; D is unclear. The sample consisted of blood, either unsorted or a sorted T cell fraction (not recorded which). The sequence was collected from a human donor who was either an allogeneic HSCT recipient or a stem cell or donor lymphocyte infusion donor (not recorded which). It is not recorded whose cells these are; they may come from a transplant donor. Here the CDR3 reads CASSLSPETNTEAFF. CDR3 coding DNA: TGTGCCAGCAGTTTATCACCAGAGACTAACACTGAAGCTTTCTTT.